This T cell receptor (beta chain) is from a study of blood T cell repertoires in COVID-19. Study context: T cells, B-cell-depleted T cells, or PBMCs provided the cDNA or gDNA that served as material.

The CDR3 is made up of 15 amino acids. Germline V gene lookup returns CDR1 MDHEN and CDR2 SYDVKM. With 3 bases clipped from V and 7 bases from J, the junction kept 8 bases outside the gene matches. Methods used by the authors: From reference gene primer amplification, estimates of nucleated cell counts were derived. The table came from immunoSEQ multiplex PCR; TCRdb's copy has only in-frame clones and leaves some out. That table furnishes V, J and clone size, whereas the DNA furnished D and trimming. The data hold 95,000 to 150,000 clones, with about 81% observed a single time. Sample: peripheral blood. V gene TRBV28 combines with J gene TRBJ2-1; 8 nucleotides agree with TRBD1. The clonotype was recovered from a man aged 30-40 years with COVID-19, enrolled during active disease. This chain's CDR3 is CASSFLVRGRNEQFF. For the CDR3, the DNA is TGTGCCAGCAGTTTTTTAGTCAGGGGGCGGAATGAGCAGTTCTTC. The full variable domain, its missing parts supplied by reference TRBV28 and TRBJ2-1, is DVKVTQSSRYLVKRTGEKVFLECVQDMDHENMFWYRQDPGLGLRLIYFSYDVKMKEKGDIPEGYSVSREKKERFSLILESASTNQTSMYLCASSFLVRGRNEQFFGPGTRLTVL.